This T cell receptor beta chain was obtained from a study of early T cells in non-severe SARS-CoV-2 infection. On the study more broadly: Investigators sequenced bulk RNA drawn from unsorted whole blood, and chains remained unpaired.

Note on this clonotype: Its antigen is not identified.

Study results and caveats: In VDJdb matching, anti-spike CD8 responses were favored while private and CD4 specificities went missing.

The protocol attached unique molecular identifiers to individual cDNA molecules. TCRdb called the 5' RACE reads again in MiXCR, with one record for every CDR3 protein. The sample records about 110,000 distinct CDR3 sequences, roughly an eighth being singletons. The CDR3 runs 14 residues. Trimming stripped 4 bases from V and 2 bases from J, with 9 bases between. CDR1 is SNHLY, CDR2 FYNNEI, per germline. The J gene is TRBJ1-5, the V gene TRBV2; D might be TRBD1 (5 bases). The receptor was isolated from an adult who was a healthcare worker with PCR-confirmed SARS-CoV-2 infection or an uninfected control (not recorded which). Sequencing input: whole blood. The DNA of the CDR3 is TGTGCCAGCAGTGGGGGCGGTGGCAATCAGCCCCAGCATTTT. This encodes CASSGGGGNQPQHF.